The 8 T cell receptor beta chains given below trace back to one sample, sequenced in a study of radiation and T cells in renal cell carcinoma. Sequencing was performed with immunoSEQ multiplex PCR; in TCRdb, only in-frame clones are kept and a portion is missing. Of 100,000 to 150,000 clones listed, around four fifths are singletons. The time point was: blood 2 weeks post-SBRT. Treatment indicated: 15 Gy SBRT to primary tumor, nephrectomy 4 weeks later. The specimen comprised blood, sampled from a patient whose treatment included radiotherapy and nephrectomy. These receptors were obtained from a woman aged 60-75 years with renal cell carcinoma.

The chain has TRBV6-8 and TRBJ1-5; D is unresolved. Germline values: CDR1 MNHGY, CDR2 SAAAGT. The CDR3 covers 14 residues. The V and J ends lost 0 bases and 1 base respectively, with 4 bases between them. The DNA for the CDR3 is TGTGCCAGCAGTTACTCGGGCAGCAATCAGCCCCAGCATTTT. It encodes CASSYSGSNQPQHF.

The V call is TRBV19, the J call TRBJ1-3, with TRBD1 matching 9 bases. V lost 5 bases to trimming and J lost 0 bases; unmatched junction nucleotides: 14. CDR1 and CDR2 from the germline V gene are LNHDA and SQIVND (reference sequence). This CDR3 has 19 residues. CDR3 nucleotides: TGTGCCAGTAGTGACAGACTTGGACAGGGGCCCGGCTCTGGAAACACCATATATTTT. This translates into CASSDRLGQGPGSGNTIYF.

The genes are TRBV4-1 and TRBJ2-3, with 7 bases lining up with TRBD1. Trimming took 2 bases from V and 2 from J; bases not matched to a gene: 4. The CDR3 contains 15 residues. Germline V gives CDR1 MGHRA, CDR2 YSYEKL. CDR3 nucleotide sequence: TGCGCCAGCAGCCAATCGGGACAGACCACAGATACGCAGTATTTT. Translated: CASSQSGQTTDTQYF.

The chain links TRBV19 to TRBJ2-1, with TRBD1 matching 11 bases. CDR3 length: 15 residues. V lost 5 bases and J lost 6; bases outside the gene matches: 6. Per the germline V gene, CDR1 is LNHDA and CDR2 is SQIVND (reference sequence). The CDR3, as DNA: TGTGCCAGTAGTGAAAGGACAGGGGGCTTCAATGAGCAGTTCTTC. This codes for CASSERTGGFNEQFF.

The V call is TRBV18, the J call TRBJ1-1; possibly TRBD1 for D (5 bases). The V end was cut by 5 bases, the J end by 1 base, with 5 bases between. CDR1 is KGHSH and CDR2 is LQKENI in the germline V gene. CDR3 length: 12 residues. The CDR3 DNA reads as TGTGCCAGCTCAGGGGGGAACACTGAAGCTTTCTTT. It translates to CASSGGNTEAFF.

CDR3 coding DNA: TGTGCCAGCAGTTACCGACGTCCGGGAATACAGGACGAGCAGTACTTC. Encoded protein: CASSYRRPGIQDEQYF. This rearrangement joins TRBV6-5 to TRBJ2-7, with D perhaps being TRBD1 or TRBD2 (5 bases each). CDR3 length: 16 amino acids. CDR1 is MNHEY and CDR2 is SVGAGI in the germline V gene. V lost 2 bases, J lost 5 bases, and 19 bases lay in between.

The rearrangement joins TRBV9 to TRBJ2-2, with TRBD1 as a possible D gene (6 bases). The CDR3 extends over 17 amino acids. Per the germline V gene, CDR1 is SGDLS and CDR2 is YYNGEE. V was cut by 3 bases and J by 5 bases, with 20 bases left in between. The CDR3 nucleotides are TGTGCCAGCAGCGAGGGGGACGGGACCCCGAGGACCGGGGAGCTGTTTTTT. It encodes CASSEGDGTPRTGELFF. The full variable domain, rest sourced from reference TRBV9 and TRBJ2-2, is DSGVTQTPKHLITATGQRVTLRCSPRSGDLSVYWYQQSLDQGLQFLIQYYNGEERAKGNILERFSAQQFPDLHSELNLSSLELGDSALYFCASSEGDGTPRTGELFFGEGSRLTVL.

The chain combines TRBV2 with TRBJ2-1; 15 bases line up with TRBD2. Trimming cost V 7 bases and J 8 bases; bases outside gene matches: 6. The CDR3 covers 15 residues. Per germline, CDR1 SNHLY and CDR2 FYNNEI. The CDR3 is CASTWTSGGADEQFF. As DNA, the CDR3 is TGTGCCAGCACCTGGACTAGCGGGGGGGCGGATGAGCAGTTCTTC.